Each of the 2 T cell receptor beta chains below was sequenced from the same sample in a study of control samples from healthy donors and cancer patients. Method: immunoSEQ multiplex PCR; TCRdb's copy keeps in-frame clones and lacks some. Found here are about 86,000 clones, roughly 93% of them singletons; the top ten hold approximately 4.8%. The source material was blood. These receptors originate from a woman younger than 30 in good health.

The chain recombines TRBV2 with TRBJ2-7; D tentatively reads TRBD1 or TRBD2 (5 bases each). The germline V gene has CDR1 SNHLY and CDR2 FYNNEI. The CDR3 loop spans 12 amino acids. V lost 6 bases and J 2 bases, leaving 8 bases between the germline ends. The CDR3 bases are TGTGCCAGCAGAACGGGACCCTACGAGCAGTACTTC. This translates into CASRTGPYEQYF.

The chain recombines TRBV28 with TRBJ2-2, with TRBD2 matching 7 bases. V lost 1 base and J lost 0; bases outside the gene matches: 11. The CDR3 has 19 residues. Germline V gene lookup returns CDR1 MDHEN and CDR2 SYDVKM. The CDR3 nucleotides read TGTGCCAGCAGTTTATATGGTTTAGCGGGTTCCGCGAACACCGGGGAGCTGTTTTTT. The encoded protein is CASSLYGLAGSANTGELFF.